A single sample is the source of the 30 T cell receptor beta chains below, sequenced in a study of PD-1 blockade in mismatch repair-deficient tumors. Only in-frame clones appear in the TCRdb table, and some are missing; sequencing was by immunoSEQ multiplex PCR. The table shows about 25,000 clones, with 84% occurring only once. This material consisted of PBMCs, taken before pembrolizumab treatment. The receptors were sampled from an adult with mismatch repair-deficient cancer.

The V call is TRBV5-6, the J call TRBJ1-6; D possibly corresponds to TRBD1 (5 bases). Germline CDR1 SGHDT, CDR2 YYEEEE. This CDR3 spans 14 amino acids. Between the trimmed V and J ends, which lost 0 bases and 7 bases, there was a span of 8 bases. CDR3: CASSLDGGNSPLHF. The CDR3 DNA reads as TGTGCCAGCAGCTTGGATGGGGGGAATTCACCCCTCCACTTT.

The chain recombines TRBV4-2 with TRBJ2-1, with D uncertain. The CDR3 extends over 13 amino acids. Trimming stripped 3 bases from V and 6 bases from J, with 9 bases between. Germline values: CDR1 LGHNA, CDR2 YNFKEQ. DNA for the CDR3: TGTGCCAGCAGCCATCTTAGTAGCAATGAGCAGTTCTTC. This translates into CASSHLSSNEQFF.

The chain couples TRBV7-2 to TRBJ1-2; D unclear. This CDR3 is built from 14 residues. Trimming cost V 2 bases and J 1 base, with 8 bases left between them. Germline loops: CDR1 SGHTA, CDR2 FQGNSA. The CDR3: CASSLTTVNYGYTF. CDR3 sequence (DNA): TGTGCCAGCAGCTTAACAACAGTTAACTATGGCTACACCTTC.

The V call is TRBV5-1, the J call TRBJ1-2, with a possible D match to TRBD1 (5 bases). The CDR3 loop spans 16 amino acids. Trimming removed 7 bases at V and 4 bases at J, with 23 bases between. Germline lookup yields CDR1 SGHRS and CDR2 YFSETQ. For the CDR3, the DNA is TGCGCCAGCTCCATGGGGTCAGGGAGCGGGGTCTATGGCTACACCTTC. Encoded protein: CASSMGSGSGVYGYTF.

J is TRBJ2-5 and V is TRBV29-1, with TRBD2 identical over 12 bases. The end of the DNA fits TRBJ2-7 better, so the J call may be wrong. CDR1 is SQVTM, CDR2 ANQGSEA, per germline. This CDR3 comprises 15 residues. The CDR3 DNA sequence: TGCAGCGCAGCCGGGACTAGCGGGCGTACATACGAGCAGTACTTC. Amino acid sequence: CSAAGTSGRTYEQYF.

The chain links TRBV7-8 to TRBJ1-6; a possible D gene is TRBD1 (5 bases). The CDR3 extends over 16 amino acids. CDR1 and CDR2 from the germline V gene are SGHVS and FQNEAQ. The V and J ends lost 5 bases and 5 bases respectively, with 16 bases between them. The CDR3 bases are TGTGCCAGCAGCCCAGGTAGGGGCAGGAATAATTCACCCCTCCACTTT. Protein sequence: CASSPGRGRNNSPLHF.

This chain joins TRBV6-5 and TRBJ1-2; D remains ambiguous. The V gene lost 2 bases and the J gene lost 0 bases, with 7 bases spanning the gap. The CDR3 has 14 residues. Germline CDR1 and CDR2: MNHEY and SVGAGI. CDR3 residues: CASSYGQANYGYTF. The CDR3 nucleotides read TGTGCCAGCAGTTACGGCCAAGCTAACTATGGCTACACCTTC.

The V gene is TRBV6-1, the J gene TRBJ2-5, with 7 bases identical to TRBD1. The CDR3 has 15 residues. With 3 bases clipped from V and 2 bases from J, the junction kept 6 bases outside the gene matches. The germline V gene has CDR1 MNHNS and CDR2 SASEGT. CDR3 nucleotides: TGTGCCAGCAGTGACGGGACAGCGTTTCAAGAGACCCAGTACTTC. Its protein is CASSDGTAFQETQYF.

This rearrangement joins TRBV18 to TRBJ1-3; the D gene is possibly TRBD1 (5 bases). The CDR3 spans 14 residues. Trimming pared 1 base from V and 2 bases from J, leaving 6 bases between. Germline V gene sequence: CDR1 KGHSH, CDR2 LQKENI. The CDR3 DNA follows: TGTGCCAGCTCACCACAAGGGGCTGGAAACACCATATATTTT. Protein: CASSPQGAGNTIYF.

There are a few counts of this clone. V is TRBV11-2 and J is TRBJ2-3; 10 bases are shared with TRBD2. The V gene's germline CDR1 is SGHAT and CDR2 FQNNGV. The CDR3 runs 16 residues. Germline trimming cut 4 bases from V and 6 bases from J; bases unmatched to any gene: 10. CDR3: CASSSRIGLAVDTQYF. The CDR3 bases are TGTGCCAGCAGCTCACGAATAGGACTAGCGGTGGATACGCAGTATTTT. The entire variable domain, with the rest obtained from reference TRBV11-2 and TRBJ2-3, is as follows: EAGVAQSPRYKIIEKRQSVAFWCNPISGHATLYWYQQILGQGPKLLIQFQNNGVVDDSQLPKDRFSAERLKGVDSTLKIQPAKLEDSAVYLCASSSRIGLAVDTQYFGPGTRLTVL.

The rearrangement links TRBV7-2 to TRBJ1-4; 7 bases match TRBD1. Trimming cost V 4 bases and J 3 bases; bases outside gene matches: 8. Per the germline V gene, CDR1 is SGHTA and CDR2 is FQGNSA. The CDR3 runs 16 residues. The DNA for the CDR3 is TGTGCCAGCAGCTCGGGACAGTTAGGTGCTAATGAAAAACTGTTTTTT. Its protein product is CASSSGQLGANEKLFF.

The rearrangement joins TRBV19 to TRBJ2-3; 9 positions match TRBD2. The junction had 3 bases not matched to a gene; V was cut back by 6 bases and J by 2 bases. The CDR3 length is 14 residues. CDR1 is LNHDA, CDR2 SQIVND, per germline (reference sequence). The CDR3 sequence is CASRSSGTTDTQYF. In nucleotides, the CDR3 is TGTGCCAGTAGGTCTAGCGGGACCACAGATACGCAGTATTTT.

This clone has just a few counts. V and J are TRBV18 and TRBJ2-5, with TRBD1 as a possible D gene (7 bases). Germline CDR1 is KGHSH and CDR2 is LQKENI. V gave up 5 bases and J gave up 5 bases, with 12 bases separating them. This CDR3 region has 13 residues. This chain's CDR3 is CASSGGGWETQYF. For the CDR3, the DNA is TGTGCCAGCTCAGGAGGGGGCTGGGAGACCCAGTACTTC.

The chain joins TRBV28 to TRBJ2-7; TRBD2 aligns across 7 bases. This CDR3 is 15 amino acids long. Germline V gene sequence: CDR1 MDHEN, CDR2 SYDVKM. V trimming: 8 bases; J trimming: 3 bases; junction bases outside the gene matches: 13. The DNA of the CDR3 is TGTGCCAGCGCTAGGGCCTCTAGCGGACTCTACGAGCAGTACTTC. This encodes CASARASSGLYEQYF.

The CDR3 region is CASMVGDLQPYGYTF. The CDR3 nucleotides are TGTGCCAGTATGGTAGGGGATCTTCAACCTTATGGCTACACCTTC. The gene calls are TRBV19 and TRBJ1-2; TRBD1 might be the D (5 bases). The germline gives CDR1 LNHDA, CDR2 SQIVND (reference sequence). The V end was cut by 7 bases, the J end by 5 bases, with 20 bases between. The length of the CDR3 is 15 residues.

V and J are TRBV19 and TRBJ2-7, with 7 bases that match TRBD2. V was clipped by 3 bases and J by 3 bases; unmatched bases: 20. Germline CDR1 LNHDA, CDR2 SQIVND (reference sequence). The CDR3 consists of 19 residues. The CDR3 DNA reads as TGTGCCAGTAGTATGGCGGGAGTTCCGGGCCATGGGTCAATCTACGAGCAGTACTTC. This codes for CASSMAGVPGHGSIYEQYF.

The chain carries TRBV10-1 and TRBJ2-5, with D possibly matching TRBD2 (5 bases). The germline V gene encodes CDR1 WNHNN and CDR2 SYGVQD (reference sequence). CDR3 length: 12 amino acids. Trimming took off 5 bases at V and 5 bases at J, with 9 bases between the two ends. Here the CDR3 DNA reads TGCGCCAGCAGTCCCGGGGAGGAGACCCAGTACTTC. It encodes CASSPGEETQYF.

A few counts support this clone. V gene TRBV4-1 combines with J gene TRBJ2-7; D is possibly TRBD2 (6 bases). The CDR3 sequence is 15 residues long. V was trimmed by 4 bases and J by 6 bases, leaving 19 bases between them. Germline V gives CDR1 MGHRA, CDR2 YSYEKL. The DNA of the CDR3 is TGCGCCAGCAGCCGGGCGGGAAAGGGACCCGGCGAGCAGTACTTC. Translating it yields CASSRAGKGPGEQYF.

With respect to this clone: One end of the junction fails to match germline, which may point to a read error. The CDR3 here is CASSLQSDNRPQHF. The CDR3 DNA is TGTGCCAGCAGCTTGCAATCGGACAATCGGCCCCAGCATTTT. This rearrangement joins TRBV5-5 to TRBJ1-5; D might be TRBD1 (5 bases). CDR1 and CDR2 from the germline V gene are SGHKS and YYEKEE (reference sequence). The CDR3 covers 14 residues.

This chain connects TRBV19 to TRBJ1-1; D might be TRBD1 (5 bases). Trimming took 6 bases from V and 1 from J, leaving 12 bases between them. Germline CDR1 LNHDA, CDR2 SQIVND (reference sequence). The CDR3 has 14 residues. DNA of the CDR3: TGTGCCAGTAGATTCAGGGCCGGGAACACTGAAGCTTTCTTT. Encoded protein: CASRFRAGNTEAFF.

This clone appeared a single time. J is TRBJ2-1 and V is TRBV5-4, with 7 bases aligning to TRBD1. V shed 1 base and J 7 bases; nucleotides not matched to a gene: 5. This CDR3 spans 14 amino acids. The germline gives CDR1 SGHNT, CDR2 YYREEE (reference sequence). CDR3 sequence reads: CASSLPGQPNEQFF. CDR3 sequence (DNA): TGTGCCAGCAGCTTGCCGGGACAGCCTAATGAGCAGTTCTTC.

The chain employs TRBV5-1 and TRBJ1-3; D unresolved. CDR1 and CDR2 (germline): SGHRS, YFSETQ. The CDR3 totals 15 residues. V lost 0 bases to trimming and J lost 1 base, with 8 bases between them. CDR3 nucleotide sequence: TGCGCCAGCAGCTTGGACGGAGTTTCTGGAAACACCATATATTTT. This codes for CASSLDGVSGNTIYF. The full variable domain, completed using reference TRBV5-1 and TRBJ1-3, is KAGVTQTPRYLIKTRGQQVTLSCSPISGHRSVSWYQQTPGQGLQFLFEYFSETQRNKGNFPGRFSGRQFSNSRSEMNVSTLELGDSALYLCASSLDGVSGNTIYFGEGSWLTVV.

CDR3 loop: CASSFGGAVIVNEQFF. CDR3 sequence (DNA): TGCGCCAGCAGCTTTGGAGGGGCGGTCATTGTCAATGAGCAGTTCTTC. This chain uses TRBV5-1 with TRBJ2-1; D might be TRBD2 (6 bases). The CDR3 runs 16 residues. Germline V lookup: CDR1 SGHRS, CDR2 YFSETQ. Deletions cut 2 bases from V and 6 bases from J, with 18 bases between.

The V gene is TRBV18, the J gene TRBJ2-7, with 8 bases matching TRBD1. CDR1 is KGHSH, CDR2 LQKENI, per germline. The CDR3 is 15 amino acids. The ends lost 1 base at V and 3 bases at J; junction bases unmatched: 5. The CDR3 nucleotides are TGTGCCAGCTCACCACTGGGGACAGGCGTCTACGAGCAGTACTTC. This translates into CASSPLGTGVYEQYF.

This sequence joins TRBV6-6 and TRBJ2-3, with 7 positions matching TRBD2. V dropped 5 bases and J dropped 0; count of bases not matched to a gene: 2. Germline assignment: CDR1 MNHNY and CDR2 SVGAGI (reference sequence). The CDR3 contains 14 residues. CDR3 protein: CASSLLASTDTQYF. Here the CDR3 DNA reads TGTGCCAGCAGTCTACTAGCGAGCACAGATACGCAGTATTTT.

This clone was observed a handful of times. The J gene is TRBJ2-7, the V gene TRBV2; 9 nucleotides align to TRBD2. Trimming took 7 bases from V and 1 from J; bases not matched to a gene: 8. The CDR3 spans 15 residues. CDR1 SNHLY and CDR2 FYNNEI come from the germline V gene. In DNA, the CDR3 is TGTGCCAGCAAGCCAAACCTAGCGGGGTCCTACGAGCAGTACTTC. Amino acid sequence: CASKPNLAGSYEQYF.

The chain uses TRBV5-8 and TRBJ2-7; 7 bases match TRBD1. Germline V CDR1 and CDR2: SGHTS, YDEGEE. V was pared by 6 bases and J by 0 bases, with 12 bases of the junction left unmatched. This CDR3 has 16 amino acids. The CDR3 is CASTTRGSPSSYEQYF. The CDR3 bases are TGTGCCAGCACAACCAGGGGGTCCCCGAGCTCCTACGAGCAGTACTTC.

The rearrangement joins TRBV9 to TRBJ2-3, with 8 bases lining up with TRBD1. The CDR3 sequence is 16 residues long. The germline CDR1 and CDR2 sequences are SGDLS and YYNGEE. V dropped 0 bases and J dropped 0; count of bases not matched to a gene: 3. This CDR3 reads CASSVGRDRSTDTQYF. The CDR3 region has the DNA TGTGCCAGCAGCGTAGGAAGGGACAGGAGCACAGATACGCAGTATTTT.

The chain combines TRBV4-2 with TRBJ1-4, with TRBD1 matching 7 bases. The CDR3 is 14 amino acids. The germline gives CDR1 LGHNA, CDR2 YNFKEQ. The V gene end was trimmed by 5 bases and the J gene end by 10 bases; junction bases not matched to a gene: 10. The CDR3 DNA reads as TGTGCCAGCAGCTCTGACAGGGTGGGGGGAAAACTGTTTTTT. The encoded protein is CASSSDRVGGKLFF.

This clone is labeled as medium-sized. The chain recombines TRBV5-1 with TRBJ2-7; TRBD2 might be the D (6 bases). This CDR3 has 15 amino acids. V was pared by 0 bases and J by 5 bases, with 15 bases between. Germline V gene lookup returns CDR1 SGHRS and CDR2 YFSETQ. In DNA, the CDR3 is TGCGCCAGCAGCTTGGTACTAGCCCAGTCAGACGAGCAGTACTTC. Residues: CASSLVLAQSDEQYF.